Following are 10 T cell receptor beta chains from one sample sequenced in a study of identical twins. Each CDR3 protein gets one entry after TCRdb re-called the 5' RACE reads with MiXCR. Here the sample spans roughly 690,000 distinct CDR3 sequences, 6% to 6.5% being singletons. Material for sequencing was naive T cells sorted from blood. These receptors came from a man aged 18 to 29 in good health.

This chain connects TRBV20-1 to TRBJ2-7; 7 bases agree with TRBD1. CDR3 length equals 15 residues. Germline assignment: CDR1 DFQATT and CDR2 SNEGSKA (reference sequence). After removal of 0 bases from V and 0 bases from J, the junction contained 5 bases not matched to a gene. CDR3 sequence: CSARDGGQSSYEQYF. In DNA, the CDR3 is TGCAGTGCTAGAGATGGGGGACAGAGCTCCTACGAGCAGTACTTC.

This clonotype was observed a handful of times. The chain couples TRBV27 to TRBJ2-1; D not certain. Germline assignment: CDR1 MNHEY and CDR2 SMNVEV (reference sequence). The V gene lost 2 bases and the J gene lost 9 bases, with 8 bases spanning the gap. The length of the CDR3 is 12 residues. The DNA of the CDR3 is TGTGCCAGCAGTTTACCCTACGGTGAGCAGTTCTTC. It yields the protein CASSLPYGEQFF.

This clonotype appeared many times. The chain is built from TRBV12-3 or TRBV12-4 and TRBJ2-7; D not resolved. The CDR3 has 12 amino acids. V was shortened by 6 bases and J by 0 bases, with 6 bases between the two germline ends. The CDR3 bases are TGTGCCAGCAGCTCGGACTCCTACGAGCAGTACGTC. Its translation is CASSSDSYEQYV.

This clonotype was counted ten times or more. V and J are TRBV29-1 and TRBJ2-3; 7 bases line up with TRBD1. This CDR3 has 13 residues. V shed 4 bases, J shed 3 bases, and the junction held 4 bases outside the gene matches. Germline V CDR1 and CDR2: SQVTM, ANQGSEA. As DNA, the CDR3 is TGCAGCGTTGTGACAGGGCCGACAGATACGCAGTATTTT. It encodes CSVVTGPTDTQYF.

This clonotype was recorded only once. J is TRBJ1-1 and V is TRBV6-5; D remains ambiguous. Trimming cost V 8 bases and J 7 bases, with 11 bases left between them. CDR3 size: 11 residues. The germline gives CDR1 MNHEY, CDR2 SVGAGI. The CDR3 reads CASGPWGEAFF. The CDR3 DNA reads as TGTGCCAGCGGGCCCTGGGGTGAAGCTTTCTTT.

This clonotype appeared a few times. V is TRBV7-9 and J is TRBJ2-5; TRBD2 aligns across 7 bases. The ends lost 4 bases at V and 2 bases at J; junction bases unmatched: 7. Germline V gives CDR1 SEHNR, CDR2 FQNEAQ (reference sequence). CDR3 length equals 15 residues. CDR3 DNA sequence: TGTGCCAGCAGCTCTAGCGGACCTATTCAAGAGACCCAGTACTTC. Translation gives CASSSSGPIQETQYF.

This chain connects TRBV2 to TRBJ2-1, with unresolved D. Germline V gives CDR1 SNHLY, CDR2 FYNNEI. Trimming took off 6 bases at V and 0 bases at J, with 9 bases between the two ends. The CDR3 contains 14 residues. CDR3 sequence reads: CASRELPSYNEQFF. Here the CDR3 DNA reads TGTGCCAGCAGAGAGCTTCCCTCCTACAATGAGCAGTTCTTC.

This chain joins TRBV7-3 and TRBJ2-1; the D is unclear. The CDR3 runs 12 residues. Trimming took off 1 base at V and 9 bases at J, with 7 bases between the two ends. In germline, CDR1 is SGHTA, CDR2 FQGTGA. Here the CDR3 reads CASSLMASEQFF. For the CDR3, the DNA is TGTGCCAGCAGCTTAATGGCCAGTGAGCAGTTCTTC.

This clonotype appeared many times. V gene TRBV29-1 combines with J gene TRBJ2-1, with unresolved D. The CDR3 contains 14 residues. CDR1 and CDR2 (germline): SQVTM, ANQGSEA. V lost 1 base and J 10 bases, leaving 17 bases between the germline ends. The CDR3 nucleotides are TGCAGCGTTGAAGGGCGTTTGGGGTTAAGGGAGCAGTTCTTC. It translates to CSVEGRLGLREQFF.

This clonotype showed up many times. CDR3 loop: CSAIMTKRVNSPLHF. In DNA, the CDR3 is TGCAGTGCTATAATGACCAAGAGGGTGAATTCACCCCTCCACTTT. The chain combines TRBV20-1 with TRBJ1-6; no clear D gene. The CDR3 contains 15 residues. Germline loops: CDR1 DFQATT, CDR2 SNEGSKA (reference sequence). V was trimmed by 4 bases and J by 7 bases, leaving 17 bases between them.